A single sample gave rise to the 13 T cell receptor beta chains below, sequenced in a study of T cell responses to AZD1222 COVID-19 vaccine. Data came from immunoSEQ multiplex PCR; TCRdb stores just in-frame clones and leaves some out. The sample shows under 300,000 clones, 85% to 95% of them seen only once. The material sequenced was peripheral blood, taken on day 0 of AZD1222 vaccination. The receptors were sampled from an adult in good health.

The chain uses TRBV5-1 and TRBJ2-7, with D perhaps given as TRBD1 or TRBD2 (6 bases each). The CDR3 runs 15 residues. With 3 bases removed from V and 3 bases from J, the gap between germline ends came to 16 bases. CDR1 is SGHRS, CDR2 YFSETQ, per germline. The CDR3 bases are TGCGCCAGCAGCTCACGGGGGCCACCTTACTACGAGCAGTACTTC. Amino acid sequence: CASSSRGPPYYEQYF.

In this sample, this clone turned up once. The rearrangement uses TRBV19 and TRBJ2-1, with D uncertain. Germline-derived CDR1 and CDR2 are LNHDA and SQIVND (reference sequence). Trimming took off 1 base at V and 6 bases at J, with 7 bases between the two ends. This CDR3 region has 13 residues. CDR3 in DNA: TGTGCCAGTAGTATAGGCGGCCCCAATGAGCAGTTCTTC. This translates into CASSIGGPNEQFF.

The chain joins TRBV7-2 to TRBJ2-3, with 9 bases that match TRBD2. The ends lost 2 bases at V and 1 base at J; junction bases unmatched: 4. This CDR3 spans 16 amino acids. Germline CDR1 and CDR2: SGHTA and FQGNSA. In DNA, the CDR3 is TGTGCCAGCAGCTTATGGGCTAGCGGGGGCACAGATACGCAGTATTTT. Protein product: CASSLWASGGTDTQYF.

CDR3 bases: TGTGCCTGGAATTCGGACAGCAATCAGCCCCAGCATTTT. Translated, it gives CAWNSDSNQPQHF. The V call is TRBV30, the J call TRBJ1-5; D gene uncertain. CDR3 length equals 13 residues. Looked up from germline, CDR1 is GTSNPN and CDR2 is SVGIG (reference sequence). Trimming pared 4 bases from V and 1 base from J, leaving 8 bases between.

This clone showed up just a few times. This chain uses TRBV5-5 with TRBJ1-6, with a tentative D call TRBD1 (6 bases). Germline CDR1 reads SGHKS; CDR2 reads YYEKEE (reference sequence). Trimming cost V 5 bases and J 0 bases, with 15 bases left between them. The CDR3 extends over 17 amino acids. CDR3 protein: CASSSGQILSYNSPLHF. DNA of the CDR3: TGTGCCAGCAGTTCTGGACAGATTCTCTCCTATAATTCACCCCTCCACTTT.

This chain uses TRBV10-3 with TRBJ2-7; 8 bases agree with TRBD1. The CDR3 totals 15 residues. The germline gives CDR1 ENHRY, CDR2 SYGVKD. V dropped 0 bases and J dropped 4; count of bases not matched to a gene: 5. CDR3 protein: CAISESAGGEYEQYF. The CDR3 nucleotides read TGTGCCATCAGTGAGTCGGCAGGGGGCGAATACGAGCAGTACTTC.

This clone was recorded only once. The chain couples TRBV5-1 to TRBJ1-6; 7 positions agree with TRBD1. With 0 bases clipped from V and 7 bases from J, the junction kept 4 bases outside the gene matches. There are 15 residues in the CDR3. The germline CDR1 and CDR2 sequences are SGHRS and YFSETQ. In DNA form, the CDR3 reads TGCGCCAGCAGCTTGGAGACAGGGCTGAATTCACCCCTCCACTTT. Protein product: CASSLETGLNSPLHF.

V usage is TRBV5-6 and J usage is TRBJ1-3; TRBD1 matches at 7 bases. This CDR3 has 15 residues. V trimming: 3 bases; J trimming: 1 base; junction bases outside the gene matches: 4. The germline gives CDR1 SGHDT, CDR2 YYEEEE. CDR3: CASSYRTGSGNTIYF. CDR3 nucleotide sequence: TGTGCCAGCAGCTACCGGACAGGATCTGGAAACACCATATATTTT. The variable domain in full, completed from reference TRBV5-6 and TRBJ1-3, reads DAGVTQSPTHLIKTRGQQVTLRCSPKSGHDTVSWYQQALGQGPQFIFQYYEEEERQRGNFPDRFSGHQFPNYSSELNVNALLLGDSALYLCASSYRTGSGNTIYFGEGSWLTVV.

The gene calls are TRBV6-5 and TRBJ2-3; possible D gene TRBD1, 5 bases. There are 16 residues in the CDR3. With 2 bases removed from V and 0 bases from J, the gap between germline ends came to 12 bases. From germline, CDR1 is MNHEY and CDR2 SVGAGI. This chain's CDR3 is CASSYMWGLSTDTQYF. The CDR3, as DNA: TGTGCCAGCAGTTACATGTGGGGCTTAAGCACAGATACGCAGTATTTT.

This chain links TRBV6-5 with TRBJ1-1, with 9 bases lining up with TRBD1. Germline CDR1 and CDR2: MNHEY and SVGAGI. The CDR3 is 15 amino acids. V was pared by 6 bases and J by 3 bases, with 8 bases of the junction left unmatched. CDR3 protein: CASRPPTGGDTEAFF. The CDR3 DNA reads TGTGCCAGCAGGCCTCCGACAGGGGGGGACACTGAAGCTTTCTTT.

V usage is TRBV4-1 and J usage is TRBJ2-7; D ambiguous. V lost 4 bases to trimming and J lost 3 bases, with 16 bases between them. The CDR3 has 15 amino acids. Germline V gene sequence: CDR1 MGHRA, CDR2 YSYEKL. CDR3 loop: CASSRSERRDYEQYF. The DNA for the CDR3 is TGCGCCAGCAGCCGGTCGGAGAGGCGAGACTACGAGCAGTACTTC.

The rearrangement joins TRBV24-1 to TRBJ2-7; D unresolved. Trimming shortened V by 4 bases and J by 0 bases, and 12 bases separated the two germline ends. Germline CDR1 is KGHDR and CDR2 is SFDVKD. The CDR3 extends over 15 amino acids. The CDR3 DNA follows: TGTGCCACCAGTGACTCTACCCTCGACTCCTACGAGCAGTACTTC. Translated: CATSDSTLDSYEQYF.

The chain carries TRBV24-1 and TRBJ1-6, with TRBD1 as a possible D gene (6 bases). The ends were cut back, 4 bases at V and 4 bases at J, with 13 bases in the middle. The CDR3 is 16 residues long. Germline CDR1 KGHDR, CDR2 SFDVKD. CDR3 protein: CATSETGTLYNSPLHF. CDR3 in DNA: TGTGCCACCAGTGAAACCGGGACACTTTATAATTCACCCCTCCACTTT.